This T cell receptor (beta chain) is drawn from a study of T cell responses to AZD1222 COVID-19 vaccine. Assay: immunoSEQ multiplex PCR; the TCRdb copy retains only in-frame clones and omits some. The table shows around 150,000 clones, with under 95% occurring only once. The length of the CDR3 is 14 residues. Germline trimming cut 3 bases from V and 4 bases from J; bases unmatched to any gene: 5. The germline V gene has CDR1 SGDLS and CDR2 YYNGEE. This chain uses TRBV9 with TRBJ2-5; 8 nucleotides agree with TRBD1. This TCR was recovered from an adult who received the AZD1222 COVID-19 vaccine. The sample here was peripheral blood, taken 28 days after the second AZD1222 dose. The CDR3 sequence: CASSEATGAETQYF. CDR3 DNA sequence: TGTGCCAGCAGCGAGGCGACAGGGGCAGAGACCCAGTACTTC.